This TCR beta chain comes out of a study of graft-versus-host responses after intestinal transplantation. Study-wide context: Recipients received multivisceral, liver-intestinal, or isolated intestinal transplants.

Intraepithelial and lamina propria lymphocytes were freed from processed graft tissue. CDR1 and CDR2 from the germline V gene are LNHDA and SQIVND (reference sequence). The CDR3 extends over 15 amino acids. With 7 bases clipped from V and 7 bases from J, the junction kept 14 bases outside the gene matches. Data came from immunoSEQ multiplex PCR; TCRdb stores just in-frame clones and leaves some out. The sample carries 25,000 to 30,000 clones, about four fifths recorded once. The source of this sequence is a human patient who received an intestinal transplant, so some T cells may come from the graft donor. Source: ileum tissue, taken 98 days after intestinal transplantation. V usage is TRBV19 and J usage is TRBJ2-5; 8 nucleotides agree with TRBD2. CDR3 bases: TGTGCCAGTACACAGTCCGGCGGGGGGACGGCGACCCAGTACTTC. This gives the protein CASTQSGGGTATQYF.